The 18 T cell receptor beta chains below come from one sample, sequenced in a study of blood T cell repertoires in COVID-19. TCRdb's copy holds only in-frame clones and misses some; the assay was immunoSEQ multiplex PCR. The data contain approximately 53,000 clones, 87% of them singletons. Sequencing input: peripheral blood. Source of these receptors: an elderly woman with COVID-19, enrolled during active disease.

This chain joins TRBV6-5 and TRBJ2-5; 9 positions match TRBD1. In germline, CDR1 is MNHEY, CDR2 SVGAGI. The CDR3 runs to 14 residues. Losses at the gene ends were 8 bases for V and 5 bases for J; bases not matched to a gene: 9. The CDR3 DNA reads TGTGCCAGCGGGGGGACAGGGAGGGGTGAGACCCAGTACTTC. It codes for CASGGTGRGETQYF.

The CDR3 spells CASSQGRTPQETQYF. The CDR3 DNA is TGTGCCAGCAGCCAAGGGCGGACACCCCAAGAGACCCAGTACTTC. V is TRBV3-1 (or the pseudogene TRBV3-2) and J is TRBJ2-5, with D maybe TRBD1 (5 bases). V was shortened by 1 base and J by 1 base, with 10 bases between the two germline ends. The CDR3 spans 15 residues. In germline, CDR1 is LGHDT, CDR2 YNNKEL (reference sequence).

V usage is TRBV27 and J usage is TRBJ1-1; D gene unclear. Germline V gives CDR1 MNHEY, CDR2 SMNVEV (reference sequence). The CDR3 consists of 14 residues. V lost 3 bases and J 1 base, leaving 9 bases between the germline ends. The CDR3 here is CASSFVYGNTEAFF. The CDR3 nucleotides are TGTGCCAGCAGTTTCGTTTACGGGAACACTGAAGCTTTCTTT.

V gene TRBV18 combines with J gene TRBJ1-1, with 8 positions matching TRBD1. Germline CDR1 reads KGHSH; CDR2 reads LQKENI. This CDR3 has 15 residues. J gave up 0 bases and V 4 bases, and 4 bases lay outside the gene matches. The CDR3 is CASSLQGGLNTEAFF. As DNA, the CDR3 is TGTGCCAGCTCACTACAGGGGGGACTGAACACTGAAGCTTTCTTT.

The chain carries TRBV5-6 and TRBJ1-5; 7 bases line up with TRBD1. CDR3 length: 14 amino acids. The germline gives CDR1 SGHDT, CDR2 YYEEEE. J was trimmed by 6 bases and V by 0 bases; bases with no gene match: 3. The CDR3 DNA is TGTGCCAGCAGCTTGGGCAGGGGGAGTCAGCCCCAGCATTTT. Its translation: CASSLGRGSQPQHF.

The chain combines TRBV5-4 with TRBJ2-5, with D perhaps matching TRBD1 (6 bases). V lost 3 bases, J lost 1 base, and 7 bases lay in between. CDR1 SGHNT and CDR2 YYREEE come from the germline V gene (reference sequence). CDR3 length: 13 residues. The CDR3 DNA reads TGTGCCAGCAGCTGGGACACCCAAGAGACCCAGTACTTC. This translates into CASSWDTQETQYF.

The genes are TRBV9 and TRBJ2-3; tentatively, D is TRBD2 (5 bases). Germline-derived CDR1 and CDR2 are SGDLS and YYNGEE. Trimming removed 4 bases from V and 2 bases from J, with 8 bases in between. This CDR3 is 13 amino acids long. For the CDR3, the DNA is TGTGCCAGCAGCCCTAGCCCCACAGATACGCAGTATTTT. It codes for CASSPSPTDTQYF.

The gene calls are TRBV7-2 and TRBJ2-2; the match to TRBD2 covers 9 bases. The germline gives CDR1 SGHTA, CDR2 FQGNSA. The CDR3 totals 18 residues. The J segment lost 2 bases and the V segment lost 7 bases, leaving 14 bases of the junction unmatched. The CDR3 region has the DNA TGTGCCAGCACCCGTATCCACATAGCGGGGGCCAACACCGGGGAGCTGTTTTTT. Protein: CASTRIHIAGANTGELFF.

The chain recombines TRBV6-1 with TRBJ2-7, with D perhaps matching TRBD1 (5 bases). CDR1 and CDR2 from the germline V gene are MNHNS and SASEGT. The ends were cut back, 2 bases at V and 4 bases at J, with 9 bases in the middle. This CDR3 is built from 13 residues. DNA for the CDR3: TGTGCCAGCAGTGAACAGGGATCGTACGAGCAGTACTTC. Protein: CASSEQGSYEQYF.

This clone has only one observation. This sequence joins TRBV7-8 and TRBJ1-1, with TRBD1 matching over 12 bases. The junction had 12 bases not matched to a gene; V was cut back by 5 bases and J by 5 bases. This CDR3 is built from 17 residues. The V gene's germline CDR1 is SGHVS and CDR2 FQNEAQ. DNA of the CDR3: TGTGCCAGCAGCCGATTGGGACAGGGGGCGGTTTGGACTGAAGCTTTCTTT. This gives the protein CASSRLGQGAVWTEAFF.

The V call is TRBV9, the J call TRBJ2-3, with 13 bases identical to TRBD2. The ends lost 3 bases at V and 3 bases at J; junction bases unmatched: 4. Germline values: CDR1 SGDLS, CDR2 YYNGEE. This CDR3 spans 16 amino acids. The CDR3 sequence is CASSEGLAGTTDTQYF. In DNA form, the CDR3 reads TGTGCCAGCAGCGAGGGACTAGCGGGGACGACAGATACGCAGTATTTT.

CDR3 residues: CASIKQGAMNTEAFF. The CDR3 nucleotides are TGTGCCAGCATCAAACAGGGGGCGATGAACACTGAAGCTTTCTTT. The chain recombines TRBV7-9 with TRBJ1-1, with 9 bases matching TRBD1. V was clipped by 7 bases and J by 0 bases; unmatched bases: 6. CDR1 is SEHNR, CDR2 FQNEAQ, per germline (reference sequence). This CDR3 has 15 residues.

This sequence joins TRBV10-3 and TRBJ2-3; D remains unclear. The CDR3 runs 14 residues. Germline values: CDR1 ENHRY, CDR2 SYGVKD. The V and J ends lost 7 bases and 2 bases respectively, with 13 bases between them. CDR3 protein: CAITEELSTDTQYF. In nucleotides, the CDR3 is TGTGCCATCACCGAGGAGCTATCCACAGATACGCAGTATTTT.

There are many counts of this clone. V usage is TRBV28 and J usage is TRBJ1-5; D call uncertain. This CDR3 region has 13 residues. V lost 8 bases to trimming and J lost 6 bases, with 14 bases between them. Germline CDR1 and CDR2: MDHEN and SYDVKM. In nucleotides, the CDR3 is TGTGCCAGCGGGCGCGAGGGCCTTCAGCCCCAGCATTTT. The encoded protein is CASGREGLQPQHF.

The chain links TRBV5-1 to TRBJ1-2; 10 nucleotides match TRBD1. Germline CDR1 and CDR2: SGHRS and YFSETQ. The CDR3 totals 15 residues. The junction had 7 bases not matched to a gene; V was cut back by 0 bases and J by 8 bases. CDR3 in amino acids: CASSLAAGQGGGYTF. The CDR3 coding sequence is TGCGCCAGCAGCTTGGCCGCTGGACAGGGGGGAGGCTACACCTTC.

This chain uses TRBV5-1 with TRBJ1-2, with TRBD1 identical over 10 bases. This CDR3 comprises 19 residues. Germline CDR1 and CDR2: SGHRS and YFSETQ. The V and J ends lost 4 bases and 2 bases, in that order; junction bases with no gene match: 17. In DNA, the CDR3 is TGCGCCAGCAGCCTGTCCACCCCCCCCAGGACAGGGGGGAACTATGGCTACACCTTC. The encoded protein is CASSLSTPPRTGGNYGYTF.

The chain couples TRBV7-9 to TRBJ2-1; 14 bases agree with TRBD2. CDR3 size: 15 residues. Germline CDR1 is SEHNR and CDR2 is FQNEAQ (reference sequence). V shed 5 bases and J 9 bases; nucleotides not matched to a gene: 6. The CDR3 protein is CASSRLAGGRSEQFF. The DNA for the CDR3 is TGTGCCAGCAGCCGACTAGCGGGGGGGCGTAGTGAGCAGTTCTTC.

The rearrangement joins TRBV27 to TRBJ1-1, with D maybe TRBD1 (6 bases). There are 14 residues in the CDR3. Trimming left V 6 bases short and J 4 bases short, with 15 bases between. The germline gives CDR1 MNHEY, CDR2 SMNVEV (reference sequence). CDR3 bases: TGTGCCAGCAGGGCTAGGGGCAGGGGCACTGAAGCTTTCTTT. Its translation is CASRARGRGTEAFF.